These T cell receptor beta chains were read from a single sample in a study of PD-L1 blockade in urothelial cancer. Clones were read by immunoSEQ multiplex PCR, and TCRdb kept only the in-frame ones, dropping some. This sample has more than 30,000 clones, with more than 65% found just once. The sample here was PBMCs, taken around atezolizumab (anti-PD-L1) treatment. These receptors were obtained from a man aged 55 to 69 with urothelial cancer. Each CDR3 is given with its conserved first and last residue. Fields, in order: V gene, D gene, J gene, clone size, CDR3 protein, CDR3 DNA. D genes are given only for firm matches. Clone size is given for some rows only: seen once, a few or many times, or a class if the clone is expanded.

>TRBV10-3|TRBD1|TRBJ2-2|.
CATSRDRGTGELFF
TGTGCCACGAGTCGGGACAGAGGGACCGGGGAGCTGTTTTTT
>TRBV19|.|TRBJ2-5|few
CASSIQALQETQYF
TGTGCCAGTAGTATCCAAGCGCTCCAAGAGACCCAGTACTTC
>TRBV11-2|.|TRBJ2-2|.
CASSARGGAGKRTGELFF
TGTGCCAGCAGCGCTAGAGGAGGGGCGGGCAAACGAACCGGGGAGCTGTTTTTT
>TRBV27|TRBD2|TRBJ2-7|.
CASSLSFSGAPYEQYF
TGTGCCAGCAGTTTGAGTTTTAGCGGGGCTCCCTACGAGCAGTACTTC
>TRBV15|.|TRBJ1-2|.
CATSSEAGFDGYTF
TGTGCCACCAGCAGCGAGGCAGGGTTCGATGGCTACACCTTC
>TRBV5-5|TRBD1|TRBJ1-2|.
CASSLPGQGRYTF
TGTGCCAGCAGTTTGCCGGGACAGGGACGCTACACCTTC
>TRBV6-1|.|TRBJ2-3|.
CASRGFLTDTQYF
TGTGCCAGCAGGGGCTTCCTCACAGATACGCAGTATTTT
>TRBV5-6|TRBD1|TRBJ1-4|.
CASSLDRGRATNEKLFF
TGTGCCAGCAGCTTGGACAGGGGGCGGGCAACTAATGAAAAACTGTTTTTT
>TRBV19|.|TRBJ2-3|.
CASKRFSTDTQYF
TGTGCCAGTAAGAGGTTTAGCACAGATACGCAGTATTTT
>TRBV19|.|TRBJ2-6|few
CASSIVQGTSSRGANVLTF
TGTGCCAGTAGTATAGTACAGGGAACATCCTCGAGAGGGGCCAACGTCCTGACTTTC
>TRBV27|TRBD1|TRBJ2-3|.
CASSYQGATDTQYF
TGTGCCAGCAGTTATCAGGGGGCTACAGATACGCAGTATTTT
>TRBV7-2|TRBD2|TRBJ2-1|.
CASSLGPPSGPNNEQFF
TGTGCCAGCAGCTTAGGACCTCCTAGCGGGCCGAACAATGAGCAGTTCTTC
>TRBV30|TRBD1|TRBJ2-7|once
CAWSRGQGLSYEQYF
TGTGCCTGGAGTAGGGGACAGGGGCTCTCCTACGAGCAGTACTTC
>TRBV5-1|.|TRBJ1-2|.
CASSFQGTNYGYTF
TGCGCCAGCAGTTTCCAGGGGACCAACTATGGCTACACCTTC
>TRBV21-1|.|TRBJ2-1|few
CASSKPWNPSGGFSSYNEQFF
TGTGCCAGCAGCAAACCATGGAACCCTAGCGGGGGATTCAGCTCCTACAATGAGCAGTTCTTC
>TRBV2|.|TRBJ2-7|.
CASSVARGRSYEQYF
TGTGCCAGCAGTGTGGCGCGGGGGCGCTCCTACGAGCAGTACTTC
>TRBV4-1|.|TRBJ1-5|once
CASSISVLNQPQHF
TGCGCCAGCAGCATCTCTGTACTCAATCAGCCCCAGCATTTT
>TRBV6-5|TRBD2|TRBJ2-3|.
CASRSGGQTDTQYF
TGTGCCAGCCGTAGCGGGGGTCAGACAGATACGCAGTATTTT
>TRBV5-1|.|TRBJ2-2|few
CASSLVERNTGELFF
TGCGCCAGCAGCTTGGTCGAGCGTAACACCGGGGAGCTGTTTTTT
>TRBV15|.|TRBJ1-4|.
CATSRDRAGINEKLFF
TGTGCCACCAGCAGAGATCGTGCCGGTATTAATGAAAAACTGTTTTTT
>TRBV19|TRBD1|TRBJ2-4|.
CASSSPGTGKNIQYF
TGTGCCAGTAGTTCCCCCGGGACAGGGAAAAACATTCAGTACTTC
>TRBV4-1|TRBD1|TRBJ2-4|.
CASSQTNRGAKNIQYF
TGCGCCAGCAGCCAAACTAACAGGGGGGCCAAAAACATTCAGTACTTC
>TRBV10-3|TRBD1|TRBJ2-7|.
CAISEVPPGQGDNEQYF
TGTGCCATCAGTGAGGTACCACCGGGACAGGGAGATAACGAGCAGTACTTC
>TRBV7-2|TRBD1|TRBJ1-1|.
CASSLYQGAQGEAFF
TGTGCCAGCAGCTTATATCAGGGGGCGCAGGGTGAAGCTTTCTTT
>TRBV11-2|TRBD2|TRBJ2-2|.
CASSLDLGGTGELFF
TGTGCCAGCAGCTTAGATCTGGGGGGGACCGGGGAGCTGTTTTTT
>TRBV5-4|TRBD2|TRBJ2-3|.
CASSPGGGRAADTQYF
TGTGCCAGCAGCCCGGGAGGCGGGAGGGCCGCAGATACGCAGTATTTT
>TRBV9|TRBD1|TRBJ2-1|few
CASSAGTGQNEQFF
TGTGCCAGCAGCGCCGGGACAGGGCAGAATGAGCAGTTCTTC
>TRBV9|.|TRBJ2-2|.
CASSVAGGADTGELFF
TGTGCCAGCAGCGTAGCCGGCGGGGCGGACACCGGGGAGCTGTTTTTT
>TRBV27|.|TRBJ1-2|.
CASSLRGGYGYTF
TGTGCCAGCAGTTTAAGAGGGGGCTATGGCTACACCTTC
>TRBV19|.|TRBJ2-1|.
CASRSLPPRGDNEQFF
TGTGCCAGTAGATCCCTCCCTCCCCGGGGAGACAATGAGCAGTTCTTC
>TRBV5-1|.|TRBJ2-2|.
CASSPVWGQSTGELFF
TGCGCCAGCAGCCCCGTGTGGGGGCAGAGCACCGGGGAGCTGTTTTTT
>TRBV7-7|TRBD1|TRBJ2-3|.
CASSSTGDTDTQYF
TGTGCTAGCAGCTCGACAGGGGACACAGATACGCAGTATTTT
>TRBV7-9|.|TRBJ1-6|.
CASSDLYNSPLHF
TGTGCCAGCAGCGACTTATATAATTCACCCCTCCACTTT
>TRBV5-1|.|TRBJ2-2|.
CASSLSGVTGELFF
TGCGCCAGCAGCTTGTCCGGGGTCACCGGGGAGCTGTTTTTT
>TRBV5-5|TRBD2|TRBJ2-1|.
CASSFVAGSSYNEQFF
TGTGCCAGCAGCTTTGTAGCGGGGAGCTCCTACAATGAGCAGTTCTTC
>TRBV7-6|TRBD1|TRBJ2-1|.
CASSFFSRFGTGRNEQFF
TGTGCCAGCAGCTTCTTCAGCCGTTTTGGGACAGGGCGCAATGAGCAGTTCTTC
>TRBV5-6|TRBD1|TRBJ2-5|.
CASSAGQGVETQYF
TGTGCCAGCAGCGCCGGACAGGGTGTGGAGACCCAGTACTTC
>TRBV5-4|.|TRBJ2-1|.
CASSFVEQHEQFF
TGTGCCAGCAGCTTCGTTGAACAGCATGAGCAGTTCTTC
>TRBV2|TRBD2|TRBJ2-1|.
CASRDGTSGSYEQFF
TGTGCCAGCAGGGACGGGACTAGCGGGAGCTATGAGCAGTTCTTC
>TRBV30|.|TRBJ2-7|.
CAWSRAEGARYEQYF
TGTGCCTGGAGTAGGGCGGAGGGGGCGAGGTACGAGCAGTACTTC
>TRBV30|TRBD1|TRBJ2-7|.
CAWMPGQGVYEQYF
TGTGCCTGGATGCCGGGACAGGGTGTCTACGAGCAGTACTTC
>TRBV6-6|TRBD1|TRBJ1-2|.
CASSSQGALGYTF
TGTGCCAGCAGCTCTCAGGGGGCGCTGGGCTACACCTTC
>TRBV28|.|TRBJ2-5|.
CASSSVYREQETQYF
TGTGCCAGCAGTTCTGTATACAGGGAACAAGAGACCCAGTACTTC
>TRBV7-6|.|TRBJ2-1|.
CASSLDSPPTRQFF
TGTGCCAGCAGCTTAGACTCGCCACCCACGAGGCAGTTCTTC
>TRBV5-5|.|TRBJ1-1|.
CAIMGGRVNTEAFF
TGTGCGATAATGGGGGGACGGGTGAACACTGAAGCTTTCTTT
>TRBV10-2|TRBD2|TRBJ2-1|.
CASRLAGAPYNEQFF
TGCGCCAGCAGGTTAGCGGGAGCACCATACAATGAGCAGTTCTTC
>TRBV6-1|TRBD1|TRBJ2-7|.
CASSEATGGWDEQYF
TGTGCCAGCAGCGAAGCGACAGGGGGTTGGGACGAGCAGTACTTC
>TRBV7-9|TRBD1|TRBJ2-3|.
CASSLSHPRQGWTDTQYF
TGTGCCAGCAGCTTATCACACCCTAGACAGGGATGGACAGATACGCAGTATTTT
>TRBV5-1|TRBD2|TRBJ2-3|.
CASSYRGSGGPGDTQYF
TGCGCCAGCAGCTACCGGGGTAGCGGGGGGCCAGGGGATACGCAGTATTTT
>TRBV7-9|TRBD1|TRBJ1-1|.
CASSTDRHGAEAFF
TGTGCCAGCAGCACGGACAGGCATGGGGCTGAAGCTTTCTTT
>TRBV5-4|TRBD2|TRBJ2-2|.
CASAGGLAGGTGELFF
TGTGCCAGCGCCGGGGGACTAGCGGGAGGGACCGGGGAGCTGTTTTTT
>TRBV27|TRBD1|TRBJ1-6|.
CASSLDRGFSPLHF
TGTGCCAGCAGTCTCGACAGGGGGTTTTCACCCCTCCACTTT